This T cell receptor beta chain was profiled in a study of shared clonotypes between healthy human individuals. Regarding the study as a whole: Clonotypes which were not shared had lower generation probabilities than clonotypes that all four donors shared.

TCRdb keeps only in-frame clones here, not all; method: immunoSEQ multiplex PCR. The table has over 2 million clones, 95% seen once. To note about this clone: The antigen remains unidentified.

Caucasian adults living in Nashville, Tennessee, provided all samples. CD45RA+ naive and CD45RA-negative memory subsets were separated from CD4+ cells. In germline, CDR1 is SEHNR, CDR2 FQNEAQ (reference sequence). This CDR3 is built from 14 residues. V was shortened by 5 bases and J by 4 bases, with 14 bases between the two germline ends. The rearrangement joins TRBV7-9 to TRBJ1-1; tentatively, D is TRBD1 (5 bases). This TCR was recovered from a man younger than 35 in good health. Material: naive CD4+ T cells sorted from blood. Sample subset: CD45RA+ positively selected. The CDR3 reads CASSRSGSRTEAFF. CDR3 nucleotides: TGTGCCAGCAGCCGATCAGGGTCTCGCACTGAAGCTTTCTTT.